A selection of T cell receptor beta chains follows, all from one sample in a study of blood T cell repertoires in COVID-19. Here immunoSEQ multiplex PCR was the method, and the copy in TCRdb shows in-frame clones only, minus some. Of fewer than 100,000 clones detected, about 83% appear once; the ten largest clones hold roughly 15%. The specimen sequenced was peripheral blood. The source of these receptors is a human donor in a cohort sampled during active COVID-19. CDR3s include the opening cysteine and the closing phenylalanine or tryptophan. The order of the fields is J gene, D gene, V gene, clone size, CDR3 DNA, CDR3 protein. The D gene is left open where the match is weak. The size of a clone is reported for some rows only, either as once, few or many, or as a class for expanded clones.

j_call: TRBJ1-2; d_call: .; v_call: TRBV6-5; clone_size: .; cdr3_nt: TGTGCCATCAGACAGATGGATGGCTACACCTTC; cdr3_aa: CAIRQMDGYTF
j_call: TRBJ2-7; d_call: .; v_call: TRBV10-2; clone_size: .; cdr3_nt: TGCGCCAGCAGTGAGAGGGGCATGAACGAGCAGTACTTC; cdr3_aa: CASSERGMNEQYF
j_call: TRBJ2-1; d_call: .; v_call: TRBV27; clone_size: .; cdr3_nt: TGTGCCAGCAGTCCCTCTACCTACAATGAGCAGTTCTTC; cdr3_aa: CASSPSTYNEQFF
j_call: TRBJ2-3; d_call: .; v_call: TRBV5-4; clone_size: once; cdr3_nt: TGTGCCAGCAGCTTGTTCTCGGGGAGGGGGGGAGATACGCAGTATTTT; cdr3_aa: CASSLFSGRGGDTQYF
j_call: TRBJ2-1; d_call: TRBD1; v_call: TRBV11-1; clone_size: .; cdr3_nt: TGTGCCAGCAGCCCTCCCCCGGGACAGGCCTACAATGAGCAGTTCTTC; cdr3_aa: CASSPPPGQAYNEQFF
j_call: TRBJ1-6; d_call: TRBD1; v_call: TRBV18; clone_size: once; cdr3_nt: TGTGCCAGCTCACCAAGTTCTCCAGGGGGCTCGGGGTCACCCCTCCACTTT; cdr3_aa: CASSPSSPGGSGSPLHF
j_call: TRBJ2-1; d_call: .; v_call: TRBV3-1/TRBV3-2; clone_size: .; cdr3_nt: TGTGCCAGCAGCCAAGAACACGAGGGTGGCAATGAGCAGTTCTTC; cdr3_aa: CASSQEHEGGNEQFF
j_call: TRBJ1-1; d_call: TRBD1; v_call: TRBV6-5; clone_size: .; cdr3_nt: TGTGCCAGCAGTCGGGGACAGGGGGGCTACACTGAAGCTTTCTTT; cdr3_aa: CASSRGQGGYTEAFF
j_call: TRBJ2-1; d_call: .; v_call: TRBV11-2; clone_size: .; cdr3_nt: TGTGCCAGCAGCCCCACCGGGACAAGTTTGGGGGAGCAGTTCTTC; cdr3_aa: CASSPTGTSLGEQFF
j_call: TRBJ1-4; d_call: .; v_call: TRBV6-6; clone_size: .; cdr3_nt: TGTGCCAGCAGTTTGGGAGGAAATGAAAAACTGTTTTTT; cdr3_aa: CASSLGGNEKLFF
j_call: TRBJ2-7; d_call: .; v_call: TRBV19; clone_size: .; cdr3_nt: TGTGCCAGTAGTATAGGTCGGCAGGATCCCTACGAGCAGTACTTC; cdr3_aa: CASSIGRQDPYEQYF
j_call: TRBJ2-2; d_call: .; v_call: TRBV7-7; clone_size: .; cdr3_nt: TGTGCTAGCAGCGACAGGAAGAACACCGGGGAGCTGTTTTTT; cdr3_aa: CASSDRKNTGELFF
j_call: TRBJ1-5; d_call: .; v_call: TRBV19; clone_size: .; cdr3_nt: TGTGCCAGTAGTATAATCATTGGAGTAAAGGGCAATCAGCCCCAGCATTTT; cdr3_aa: CASSIIIGVKGNQPQHF
j_call: TRBJ2-3; d_call: TRBD2; v_call: TRBV7-3; clone_size: .; cdr3_nt: TGTGCCAGCAGCTTACTAGCGGGAGGCCCAGATACGCAGTATTTT; cdr3_aa: CASSLLAGGPDTQYF
j_call: TRBJ1-2; d_call: .; v_call: TRBV7-8; clone_size: few; cdr3_nt: TGTGCCAGCAGCCACGGACAGAGAGGCTATGGCTACACCTTC; cdr3_aa: CASSHGQRGYGYTF
j_call: TRBJ2-2; d_call: TRBD2; v_call: TRBV15; clone_size: once; cdr3_nt: TGTGCCACCAGCAGGGGACTAGCGGGGCGGGACACCGGGGAGCTGTTTTTT; cdr3_aa: CATSRGLAGRDTGELFF
j_call: TRBJ2-5; d_call: .; v_call: TRBV4-3; clone_size: once; cdr3_nt: TGCGCCAGCAGCCAAGCTGGGTTGGGAGGCCGGCAAGAGACCCAGTACTTC; cdr3_aa: CASSQAGLGGRQETQYF
j_call: TRBJ2-2; d_call: .; v_call: TRBV28; clone_size: .; cdr3_nt: TGTGCCAGCAGTTTATGGTCCGGGACAACGAACACCGGGGAGCTGTTTTTT; cdr3_aa: CASSLWSGTTNTGELFF
j_call: TRBJ2-2; d_call: TRBD1; v_call: TRBV12-5; clone_size: .; cdr3_nt: TGTGCTAGTGGGTTGCAGGGGGCGAGCACCGGGGAGCTGTTTTTT; cdr3_aa: CASGLQGASTGELFF
j_call: TRBJ2-2; d_call: TRBD1; v_call: TRBV6-1; clone_size: .; cdr3_nt: TGTGCCAGCAGTGGTGACTTGGGGACAGGGGGCTTTCGGGACACCGGGGAGCTGTTTTTT; cdr3_aa: CASSGDLGTGGFRDTGELFF
j_call: TRBJ2-3; d_call: .; v_call: TRBV24-1; clone_size: .; cdr3_nt: TGTGCCACCAGTGATCCTGGGCTTGAAGATACGCAGTATTTT; cdr3_aa: CATSDPGLEDTQYF
j_call: TRBJ1-1; d_call: TRBD1; v_call: TRBV3-1/TRBV3-2; clone_size: .; cdr3_nt: TGTGCCAGCAGCCAAGAGCCAGGGGGCCGCACTGAAGCTTTCTTT; cdr3_aa: CASSQEPGGRTEAFF
j_call: TRBJ1-2; d_call: TRBD1; v_call: TRBV29-1; clone_size: .; cdr3_nt: TGCAGCGTTGAAGCAGGGGGCGGCTATGGCTACACCTTC; cdr3_aa: CSVEAGGGYGYTF
j_call: TRBJ1-2; d_call: .; v_call: TRBV5-1; clone_size: .; cdr3_nt: TGCGCCAGCAGCTTGGGGACAAGCATCTATGGCTACACCTTC; cdr3_aa: CASSLGTSIYGYTF
j_call: TRBJ2-7; d_call: TRBD1; v_call: TRBV18; clone_size: .; cdr3_nt: TGTGCCAGCTCACCACCAATCCGGGACAGGGGGTACGAGCAGTACTTC; cdr3_aa: CASSPPIRDRGYEQYF
j_call: TRBJ2-1; d_call: .; v_call: TRBV30; clone_size: .; cdr3_nt: TGTGCCTGGAGTGAGGGGCTCTCCTACAATGAGCAGTTCTTC; cdr3_aa: CAWSEGLSYNEQFF
j_call: TRBJ2-3; d_call: .; v_call: TRBV5-1; clone_size: .; cdr3_nt: TGCGCCAGCAGCTTGGAACAGGGATCAGATACGCAGTATTTT; cdr3_aa: CASSLEQGSDTQYF
j_call: TRBJ2-6; d_call: .; v_call: TRBV29-1; clone_size: .; cdr3_nt: TGCAGCGCCCTAGGGGCCAACGTCCTGACTTTC; cdr3_aa: CSALGANVLTF
j_call: TRBJ2-2; d_call: TRBD2; v_call: TRBV5-1; clone_size: .; cdr3_nt: TGCGCCAGCAGCGGCACTAGCGGGGTTAACACCGGGGAGCTGTTTTTT; cdr3_aa: CASSGTSGVNTGELFF
j_call: TRBJ1-5; d_call: .; v_call: TRBV28; clone_size: .; cdr3_nt: TGTGCCAGCAGTTTACTCATAGACAGTAATAGCAATCAGCCCCAGCATTTT; cdr3_aa: CASSLLIDSNSNQPQHF
j_call: TRBJ1-2; d_call: TRBD1; v_call: TRBV4-1; clone_size: .; cdr3_nt: TGCGCCAGCAGCCGCCTTCCGAACTCCGGGACAGGGCTGTATGGCTACACCTTC; cdr3_aa: CASSRLPNSGTGLYGYTF
j_call: TRBJ2-1; d_call: TRBD1; v_call: TRBV18; clone_size: .; cdr3_nt: TGTGCCAGCTCATCCGGGACAGGGCTGGGATACAATGAGCAGTTCTTC; cdr3_aa: CASSSGTGLGYNEQFF
j_call: TRBJ2-1; d_call: TRBD2; v_call: TRBV7-8; clone_size: .; cdr3_nt: TGTGCCAGCAGCTTAGTCTCTAGCGGGAGTTCTAATGAGCAGTTCTTC; cdr3_aa: CASSLVSSGSSNEQFF
j_call: TRBJ2-2; d_call: .; v_call: TRBV18; clone_size: .; cdr3_nt: TGTGCCAGCTCACCACGTCAGGGAGGAGCCGGGGAGCTGTTTTTT; cdr3_aa: CASSPRQGGAGELFF
j_call: TRBJ2-1; d_call: .; v_call: TRBV29-1; clone_size: .; cdr3_nt: TGCAGCGTTGTGGTTCCCCCCTATTACAATGAGCAGTTCTTC; cdr3_aa: CSVVVPPYYNEQFF
j_call: TRBJ2-1; d_call: TRBD2; v_call: TRBV10-3; clone_size: few; cdr3_nt: TGTGCCATCAGGTGGGGACTAGCGGATGAGCAGTTCTTC; cdr3_aa: CAIRWGLADEQFF
j_call: TRBJ1-2; d_call: TRBD1; v_call: TRBV20-1; clone_size: .; cdr3_nt: TGCAGTGGGGACAGGGCCCATGGCTACACCTTC; cdr3_aa: CSGDRAHGYTF
j_call: TRBJ2-7; d_call: .; v_call: TRBV3-1/TRBV3-2; clone_size: .; cdr3_nt: TGTGCCAGCAGCCAAGAGGGGACAACCTACGAGCAGTACTTC; cdr3_aa: CASSQEGTTYEQYF
j_call: TRBJ2-3; d_call: TRBD2; v_call: TRBV2; clone_size: .; cdr3_nt: TGTGCCAGCAGATCTACAGGGGTAAAGCGACTAGCGGTCCCGTTGGATACGCAGTATTTT; cdr3_aa: CASRSTGVKRLAVPLDTQYF
j_call: TRBJ1-2; d_call: .; v_call: TRBV20-1; clone_size: .; cdr3_nt: TGCAGTGCCACAGGGCCGCACGGCTACACCTTC; cdr3_aa: CSATGPHGYTF
j_call: TRBJ2-7; d_call: .; v_call: TRBV28; clone_size: .; cdr3_nt: TGTGCCAGCGGAGACAAGCGGGACGAGCAGTACTTC; cdr3_aa: CASGDKRDEQYF
j_call: TRBJ2-7; d_call: .; v_call: TRBV6-2/TRBV6-3; clone_size: .; cdr3_nt: TGTGCCAGCAGTCCCCCGGCAGGGTGGAAGGCCTACGAGCAGTACTTC; cdr3_aa: CASSPPAGWKAYEQYF
j_call: TRBJ1-1; d_call: TRBD1; v_call: TRBV12-5; clone_size: .; cdr3_nt: TGTGCTAGTGGTTTGGAACAGGGGCGGAACACTGAAGCTTTCTTT; cdr3_aa: CASGLEQGRNTEAFF
j_call: TRBJ2-7; d_call: .; v_call: TRBV19; clone_size: .; cdr3_nt: TGTGCCAGTAGTCCCCGGGACAACACCTACTCCTACGAGCAGTACTTC; cdr3_aa: CASSPRDNTYSYEQYF
j_call: TRBJ2-2; d_call: TRBD1; v_call: TRBV15; clone_size: .; cdr3_nt: TGTGCCACCAGCAGAGTCGGGACAGGGAGGACCGGGGAGCTGTTTTTT; cdr3_aa: CATSRVGTGRTGELFF
j_call: TRBJ2-1; d_call: TRBD2; v_call: TRBV6-1; clone_size: once; cdr3_nt: TGTGCCAGCAGTGGTCTAGCGGGAGGTGTTCCCACTCTTTACAATGAGCAGTTCTTC; cdr3_aa: CASSGLAGGVPTLYNEQFF
j_call: TRBJ1-2; d_call: .; v_call: TRBV5-1; clone_size: .; cdr3_nt: TGCGCCAGCAGCTCTATGAACAGGGTTGGCTATGGCTACACCTTC; cdr3_aa: CASSSMNRVGYGYTF
j_call: TRBJ1-2; d_call: .; v_call: TRBV25-1; clone_size: .; cdr3_nt: TGTGCCAGCAGTGAAACTCGGGACTATGGCTACACCTTC; cdr3_aa: CASSETRDYGYTF
j_call: TRBJ1-1; d_call: .; v_call: TRBV21-1; clone_size: .; cdr3_nt: TGTGCCAGCAGCAAAGGTACAGCCGAGAACACTGAAGCTTTCTTT; cdr3_aa: CASSKGTAENTEAFF
j_call: TRBJ1-1; d_call: .; v_call: TRBV6-6; clone_size: .; cdr3_nt: TGTGCCAGCACCCTCGTAGGGGGAGACACTGAAGCTTTCTTT; cdr3_aa: CASTLVGGDTEAFF
j_call: TRBJ1-2; d_call: .; v_call: TRBV18; clone_size: .; cdr3_nt: TGTGCCAGCTCGTCAGGTGCTCATGCTAACTATGGCTACACCTTC; cdr3_aa: CASSSGAHANYGYTF
j_call: TRBJ1-5; d_call: .; v_call: TRBV27; clone_size: .; cdr3_nt: TGTGCCAGCAGTTTAAGTTGGAGGGAGGGAGGCAATCAGCCCCAGCATTTT; cdr3_aa: CASSLSWREGGNQPQHF
j_call: TRBJ1-2; d_call: TRBD1; v_call: TRBV30; clone_size: .; cdr3_nt: TGTGCCTGGGGAGGTTCAGACAGGGGGCTCTATGGCTACACCTTC; cdr3_aa: CAWGGSDRGLYGYTF
j_call: TRBJ2-1; d_call: .; v_call: TRBV11-2; clone_size: .; cdr3_nt: TGTGCCAGCAGCTTAAGGAGCGTCTACAATGAGCAGTTCTTC; cdr3_aa: CASSLRSVYNEQFF
j_call: TRBJ1-1; d_call: TRBD1; v_call: TRBV10-3; clone_size: .; cdr3_nt: TGTGCCATCAGCCAAAGGGAGACAGGGAGGAACACTGAAGCTTTCTTT; cdr3_aa: CAISQRETGRNTEAFF